This T cell receptor (beta chain) was sequenced during a study of cytotoxic CD8 clonotypes in ibrutinib-treated CLL. Study observations and caveats: Timing of sampling differed between sustained-remission and progressing patients. Rising at ibrutinib response, clonality subsequently fell back toward baseline at progression.

The CDR3 length is 12 residues. Germline V CDR1 and CDR2: ENHRY, SYGVKD. V shed 6 bases and J shed 1 base, with 6 bases lying between them. Only in-frame clones appear in the TCRdb table, and some are missing; sequencing was by immunoSEQ multiplex PCR. The sample records 100,000 to 150,000 clones, roughly 85% being singletons. A word on this clone: Its antigen is undetermined.

Source: PBMCs, taken after 24 months of ibrutinib treatment. The source is a human donor with chronic lymphocytic leukemia. This rearrangement joins TRBV10-3 to TRBJ1-1, with D possibly matching TRBD1 (5 bases). CDR3 in amino acids: CAISGTNTEAFF. The CDR3 DNA is TGTGCCATCAGCGGGACGAACACTGAAGCTTTCTTT.